This T cell receptor beta chain was sequenced for a study of technical replicates of blood from a few donors. Some clones are missing from TCRdb's copy, which holds only in-frame ones; the method was immunoSEQ multiplex PCR. The top ten hold under 0.35% of the sample, which has more than 65,000 clones, 95% to 98% seen once. This CDR3 has 16 amino acids. Trimming left V 1 base short and J 4 bases short, with 13 bases between. The germline CDR1 and CDR2 sequences are LNHDA and SQIVND (reference sequence). In this sample, this clone turned up once. Sequenced: T cells isolated from PBMCs. The receptor was derived from a human donor in good health. This chain connects TRBV19 to TRBJ1-4; unclear D gene. For the CDR3, the DNA is TGTGCCAGTAGTATAGGTATCGTGCCGGGTAATGAAAAACTGTTTTTT. Protein product: CASSIGIVPGNEKLFF.